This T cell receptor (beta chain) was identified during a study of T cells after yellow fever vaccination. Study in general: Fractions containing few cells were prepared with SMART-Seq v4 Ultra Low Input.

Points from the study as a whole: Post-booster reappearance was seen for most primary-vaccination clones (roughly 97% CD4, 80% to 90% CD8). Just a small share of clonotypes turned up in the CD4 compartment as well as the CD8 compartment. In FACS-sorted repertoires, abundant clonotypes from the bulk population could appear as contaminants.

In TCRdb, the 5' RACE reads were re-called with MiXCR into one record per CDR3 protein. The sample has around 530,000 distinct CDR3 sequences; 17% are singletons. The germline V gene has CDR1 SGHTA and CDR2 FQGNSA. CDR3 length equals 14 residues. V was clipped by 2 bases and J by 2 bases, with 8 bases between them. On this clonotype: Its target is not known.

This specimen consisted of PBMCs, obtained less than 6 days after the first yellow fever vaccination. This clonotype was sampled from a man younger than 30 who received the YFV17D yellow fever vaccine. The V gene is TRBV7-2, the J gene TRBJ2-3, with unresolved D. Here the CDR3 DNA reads TGTGCCAGCAGCTTAACCTGGAACACAGATACGCAGTATTTT. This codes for CASSLTWNTDTQYF.